What follows are 9 T cell receptor beta chains derived from one specimen sequenced in a study of identical twins. MiXCR, applied by TCRdb to the 5' RACE reads, yields one record per CDR3 protein. The data hold about 470,000 distinct CDR3 sequences, with roughly 24% observed a single time. This sample also belongs to another study, concerning T cells expressing NK-cell markers.

The sample comprised CD4+ T cells sorted from blood. The source is a woman between 18 and 29 years old in good health.

This clonotype was detected only a few times. This chain joins TRBV6-5 and TRBJ1-1; 7 nucleotides match TRBD1. V lost 0 bases, J lost 2 bases, and 3 bases stayed unmatched. The germline V gene has CDR1 MNHEY and CDR2 SVGAGI. This CDR3 is 15 amino acids long. As DNA, the CDR3 is TGTGCCAGCAGTTACTCCGGGACAGTCAACACTGAAGCTTTCTTT. Encoded protein: CASSYSGTVNTEAFF.

The genes are TRBV2 and TRBJ1-5; D unclear. The ends were cut back, 3 bases at V and 6 bases at J, with 3 bases in the middle. CDR3 length: 11 amino acids. Per germline, CDR1 SNHLY and CDR2 FYNNEI. In DNA, the CDR3 is TGTGCCAGCAGTGACAGTCAGCCCCAGCATTTT. Protein product: CASSDSQPQHF.

The rearrangement joins TRBV10-3 to TRBJ1-1, with D hard to call. The CDR3 sequence is 13 residues long. V gave up 0 bases and J gave up 1 base, with 3 bases separating them. From germline, CDR1 is ENHRY and CDR2 SYGVKD. As DNA, the CDR3 is TGTGCCATCAGTGAGTCGTGGAACACTGAAGCTTTCTTT. Translated, it gives CAISESWNTEAFF.

This clonotype was counted between two and nine times. This sequence joins TRBV5-1 and TRBJ1-6; TRBD1 is a possible D gene (6 bases). Germline V gene lookup returns CDR1 SGHRS and CDR2 YFSETQ. There are 14 residues in the CDR3. With 5 bases removed from V and 7 bases from J, the gap between germline ends came to 13 bases. CDR3 DNA sequence: TGCGCCAGCAGTACCGGGACAACAAATTCACCCCTCCACTTT. This codes for CASSTGTTNSPLHF.

A few counts support this clonotype. This rearrangement joins TRBV7-2 to TRBJ2-1, with 8 bases matching TRBD2. The CDR3 loop spans 16 amino acids. The V gene's germline CDR1 is SGHTA and CDR2 FQGNSA. Trimming removed 5 bases from V and 7 bases from J; junction bases left unmatched: 13. The CDR3 reads CASSGRGTSSRNEQFF. DNA for the CDR3: TGTGCCAGCAGCGGGCGGGGGACTAGTAGCCGAAATGAGCAGTTCTTC.

The chain combines TRBV20-1 with TRBJ1-1; 7 bases map to TRBD1. The CDR3 consists of 13 residues. The germline V gene encodes CDR1 DFQATT and CDR2 SNEGSKA (reference sequence). Trimming cost V 0 bases and J 4 bases; bases outside gene matches: 2. The CDR3 loop is CSARDQGGTEAFF. The CDR3 nucleotides read TGCAGTGCTAGAGACCAGGGGGGCACTGAAGCTTTCTTT.

The CDR3 protein is CASLRGLGSRETGYTF. The CDR3 DNA is TGTGCCAGCCTAAGGGGCCTGGGGAGTCGTGAAACCGGCTACACCTTC. The chain carries TRBV2 and TRBJ1-2, with a tentative D call TRBD1 (5 bases). Germline CDR1 SNHLY, CDR2 FYNNEI. Trimming stripped 8 bases from V and 8 bases from J, with 27 bases between. The CDR3 extends over 16 amino acids. The full variable domain, its missing parts supplied by reference TRBV2 and TRBJ1-2, is EPEVTQTPSHQVTQMGQEVILRCVPISNHLYFYWYRQILGQKVEFLVSFYNNEISEKSEIFDDQFSVERPDGSNFTLKIRSTKLEDSAMYFCASLRGLGSRETGYTFGSGTRLTVV.

This CDR3 is CASSSTSGSGYEQYF. The CDR3 DNA follows: TGTGCCAGCAGCAGCACTAGCGGGAGTGGGTACGAGCAGTACTTC. V is TRBV7-2 and J is TRBJ2-7, with 11 nucleotides matching TRBD2. The V segment lost 5 bases and the J segment 4 bases; nucleotides outside the gene matches: 7. Germline CDR1 and CDR2: SGHTA and FQGNSA. CDR3 size: 15 residues.

This clonotype has only a few counts. The chain employs TRBV10-3 and TRBJ2-5; possibly TRBD1 for D (6 bases). CDR1 and CDR2 from the germline V gene are ENHRY and SYGVKD. This CDR3 contains 17 residues. The V and J ends lost 4 bases and 3 bases respectively, with 21 bases between them. The CDR3 region is CAISAVRTEGLEETQYF. CDR3 in DNA: TGTGCCATCAGTGCCGTCCGGACAGAAGGCCTCGAAGAGACCCAGTACTTC.